The TCR beta chain described here comes from a study of shared clonotypes between healthy human individuals. The protocol was immunoSEQ multiplex PCR, while the TCRdb copy is restricted to in-frame clones and leaves out a portion. The sample lists about 560,000 clones, around three quarters occurring once. V was cut by 3 bases and J by 6 bases, with 9 bases left in between. The V gene's germline CDR1 is LNHDA and CDR2 SQIVND (reference sequence). The CDR3 is made up of 12 amino acids. The sequencing input was PBMCs. The chain uses TRBV19 and TRBJ2-7, with D hard to call. This receptor was taken from a middle-aged woman in good health. Some clones in this sample may be carry-over from other donors' samples. CDR3 residues: CASSIHGGEQYF. CDR3 DNA sequence: TGTGCCAGTAGTATTCACGGCGGCGAGCAGTACTTC.